This is a list of T cell receptor beta chains from one sample in a study of identical twins. TCRdb reprocessed the 5' RACE reads via MiXCR and lists one record per CDR3 protein. The sample contains about 530,000 distinct CDR3 sequences, roughly 15% of which appear only once. The same specimen was also included in a second study, on yellow fever vaccine responses in identical twins.

The sequenced sample consisted of CD4+ T cells sorted from blood. These receptors originate from a woman under 30 in good health. CDR3s include the opening cysteine and the closing phenylalanine or tryptophan. The order of the fields is J gene, D gene, V gene, clone size, CDR3 protein, CDR3 DNA. The D gene is left open where the match is weak. Clone size is given for some rows only: seen once, a few or many times, or a class if the clone is expanded.

TRBJ2-5	.	TRBV5-1	.	CASRSDLDVWSETQYF	TGCGCCAGCAGGTCGGACCTAGACGTATGGTCGGAGACCCAGTACTTC
TRBJ1-2	.	TRBV20-1	many	CSARWATGGYTF	TGCAGTGCTAGATGGGCGACGGGTGGCTACACCTTC
TRBJ2-7	TRBD2	TRBV28	.	CASRKAGAGTYEQYF	TGTGCCAGTAGAAAGGCGGGAGCCGGAACCTACGAGCAGTACTTC
TRBJ1-1	.	TRBV7-2	few	CASSLVGNMNTEAFF	TGTGCCAGCAGCTTAGTGGGAAACATGAACACTGAAGCTTTCTTT
TRBJ2-1	TRBD1	TRBV20-1	few	CSATGGHEQFF	TGCAGTGCCACAGGGGGGCATGAGCAGTTCTTC
TRBJ2-5	TRBD1	TRBV6-5	few	CASSYGGTGVSETQYF	TGTGCCAGCAGTTACGGCGGGACAGGGGTTTCAGAGACCCAGTACTTC
TRBJ2-3	.	TRBV4-1	few	CASSQKILLDTQYF	TGCGCCAGCAGCCAAAAGATTCTGTTGGATACGCAGTATTTT
TRBJ2-2	.	TRBV9	few	CASSKDSSITGELFF	TGTGCCAGCAGCAAGGACAGCTCAATCACCGGGGAGCTGTTTTTT
TRBJ2-6	.	TRBV12-3/TRBV12-4	many	CASSLVSSGANVLTF	TGCGCCAGCAGCTTGGTAAGCTCTGGGGCCAACGTCCTGACTTTC
TRBJ2-2	.	TRBV6-1	few	CASRHDRGNTGELFF	TGTGCCAGCAGACATGACAGAGGGAACACCGGGGAGCTGTTTTTT
TRBJ2-5	TRBD2	TRBV20-1	.	CSARDLAGEGETQYF	TGCAGTGCTAGAGATCTAGCGGGAGAGGGTGAGACCCAGTACTTC
TRBJ1-1	.	TRBV20-1	.	CSARDTSVGLTEAFF	TGCAGTGCTAGAGATACCTCCGTGGGGCTTACTGAAGCTTTCTTT
TRBJ2-3	.	TRBV3-1	.	CASSQGGTLSTDTQYF	TGTGCCAGCAGCCAAGGAGGGACGCTTAGCACAGATACGCAGTATTTT
TRBJ2-1	TRBD2	TRBV12-3/TRBV12-4	many	CASRLAGGSYNEQFF	TGTGCCAGCAGATTAGCGGGAGGTTCCTACAATGAGCAGTTCTTC
TRBJ2-7	.	TRBV20-1	few	CSATTSWSSYEQYF	TGCAGTGCTACTACTAGCTGGAGCTCCTACGAGCAGTACTTC
TRBJ2-2	.	TRBV24-1	.	CATSDFGVTHTGELFF	TGTGCCACCAGTGATTTCGGGGTGACCCACACCGGGGAGCTGTTTTTT
TRBJ2-1	TRBD2	TRBV6-1	.	CASSDWTSGFSYNEQFF	TGTGCCAGCAGTGACTGGACTAGCGGATTCTCCTACAATGAGCAGTTCTTC
TRBJ2-1	.	TRBV5-1	.	CASSKLEVGYNEQFF	TGCGCCAGCAGCAAACTAGAGGTGGGCTACAATGAGCAGTTCTTC
TRBJ2-3	TRBD2	TRBV15	few	CATSPGTSGSTDTQYF	TGTGCCACCAGCCCCGGGACTAGCGGGAGCACAGATACGCAGTATTTT
TRBJ2-6	.	TRBV10-3	few	CAISAYGTEGANVLTF	TGTGCCATCAGTGCATACGGGACTGAAGGGGCCAACGTCCTGACTTTC
TRBJ2-6	.	TRBV10-3	.	CAIRTEGSGANVLTF	TGTGCCATCAGGACCGAGGGCTCTGGGGCCAACGTCCTGACTTTC
TRBJ2-1	TRBD2	TRBV12-3/TRBV12-4	few	CASSSRLAGAFHEQFF	TGTGCCAGCAGCTCCCGCCTAGCGGGAGCGTTCCATGAGCAGTTCTTC